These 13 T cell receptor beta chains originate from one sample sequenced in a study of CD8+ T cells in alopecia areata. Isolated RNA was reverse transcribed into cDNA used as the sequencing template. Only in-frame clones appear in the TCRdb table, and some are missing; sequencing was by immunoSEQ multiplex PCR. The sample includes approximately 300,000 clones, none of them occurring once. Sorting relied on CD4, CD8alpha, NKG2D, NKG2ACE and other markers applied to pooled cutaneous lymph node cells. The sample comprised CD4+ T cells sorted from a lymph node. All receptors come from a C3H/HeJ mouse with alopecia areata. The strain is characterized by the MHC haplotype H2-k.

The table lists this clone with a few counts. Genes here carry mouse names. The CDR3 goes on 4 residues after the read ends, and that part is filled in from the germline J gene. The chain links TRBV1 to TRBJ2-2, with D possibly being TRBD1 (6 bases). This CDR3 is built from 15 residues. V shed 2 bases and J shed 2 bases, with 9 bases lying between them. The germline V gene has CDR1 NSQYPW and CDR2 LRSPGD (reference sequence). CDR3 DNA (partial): TGCACCTGCAGTGCATCCGGACAGAACACCGGG. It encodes CTCSASGQNTG. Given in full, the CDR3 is CTCSASGQNTGQLYF.

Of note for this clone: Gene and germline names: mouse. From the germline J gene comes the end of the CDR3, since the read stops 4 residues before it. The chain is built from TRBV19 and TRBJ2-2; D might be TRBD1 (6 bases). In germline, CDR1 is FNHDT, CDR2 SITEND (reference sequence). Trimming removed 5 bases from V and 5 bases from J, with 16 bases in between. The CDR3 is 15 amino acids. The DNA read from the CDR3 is TGTGCCAGCAGCCGTCCGGAACAGGGAACCGGG. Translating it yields CASSRPEQGTG. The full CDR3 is CASSRPEQGTGQLYF.

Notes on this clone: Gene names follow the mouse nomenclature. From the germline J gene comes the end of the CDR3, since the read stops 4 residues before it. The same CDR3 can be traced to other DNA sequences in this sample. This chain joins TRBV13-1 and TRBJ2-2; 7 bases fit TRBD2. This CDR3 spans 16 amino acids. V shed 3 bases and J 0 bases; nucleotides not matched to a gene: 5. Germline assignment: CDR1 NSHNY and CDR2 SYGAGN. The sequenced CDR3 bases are TGTGCCAGCAGTGGAGGTCTGGGGGCAAACACCGGG. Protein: CASSGGLGANTG. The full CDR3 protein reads CASSGGLGANTGQLYF.

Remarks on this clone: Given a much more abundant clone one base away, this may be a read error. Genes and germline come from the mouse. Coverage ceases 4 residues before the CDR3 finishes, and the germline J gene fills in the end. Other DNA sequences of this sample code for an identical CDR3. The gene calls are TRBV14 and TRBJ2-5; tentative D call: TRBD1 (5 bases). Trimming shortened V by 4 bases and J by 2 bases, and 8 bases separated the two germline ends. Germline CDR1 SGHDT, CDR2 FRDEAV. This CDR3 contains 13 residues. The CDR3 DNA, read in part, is TGTGCCAGCAGTCGGACACTCCAAGAC. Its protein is CASSRTLQD. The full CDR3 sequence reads CASSRTLQDTQYF. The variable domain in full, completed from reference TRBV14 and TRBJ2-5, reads EAGVTQSPRYAVLQEGQAVSFWCDPISGHDTLYWYQQPRDQGPQLLVYFRDEAVIDNSQLPSDRFSAVRPKGTNSTLKIQSAKQGDTATYLCASSRTLQDTQYFGPGTRLLVL.

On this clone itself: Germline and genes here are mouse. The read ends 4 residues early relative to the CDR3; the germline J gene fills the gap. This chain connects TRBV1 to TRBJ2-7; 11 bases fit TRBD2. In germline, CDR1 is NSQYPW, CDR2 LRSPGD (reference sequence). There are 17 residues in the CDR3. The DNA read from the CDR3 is TGCACCTGCAGTGCAGGCAAACTGGGGGGGCGGGGAGAT. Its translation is CTCSAGKLGGRGD. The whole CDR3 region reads CTCSAGKLGGRGDEQYF. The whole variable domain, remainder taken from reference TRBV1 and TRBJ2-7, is VTLLEQNPRWRLVPRGQAVNLRCILKNSQYPWMSWYQQDLQKQLQWLFTLRSPGDKEVKSLPGADYLATRVTDTELRLQVANMSQGRTLYCTCSAGKLGGRGDEQYFGPGTRLTVL.

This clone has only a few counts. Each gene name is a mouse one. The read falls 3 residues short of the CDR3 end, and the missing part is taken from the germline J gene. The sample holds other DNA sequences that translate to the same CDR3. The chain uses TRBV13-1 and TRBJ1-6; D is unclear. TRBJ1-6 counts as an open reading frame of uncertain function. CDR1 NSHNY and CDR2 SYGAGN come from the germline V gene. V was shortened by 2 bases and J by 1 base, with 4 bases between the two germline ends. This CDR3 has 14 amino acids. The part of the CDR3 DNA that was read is TGTGCCAGCAGTGACCAATCCTATAATTCGCCC. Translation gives CASSDQSYNSP. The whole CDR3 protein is CASSDQSYNSPLYF.

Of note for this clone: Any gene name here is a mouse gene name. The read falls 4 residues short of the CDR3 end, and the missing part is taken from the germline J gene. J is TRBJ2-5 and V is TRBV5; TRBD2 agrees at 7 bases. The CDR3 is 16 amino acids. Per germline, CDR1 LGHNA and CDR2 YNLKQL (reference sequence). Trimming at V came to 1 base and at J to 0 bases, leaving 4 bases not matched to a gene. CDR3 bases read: TGTGCCAGCAGCCAAGTGGGGGGTGCTAACCAAGAC. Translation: CASSQVGGANQD. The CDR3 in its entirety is CASSQVGGANQDTQYF.

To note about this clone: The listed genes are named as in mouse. The CDR3 protein is CASSLSGGSYEQYF. The sequenced CDR3 bases are TGTGCCAGCAGCTTATCTGGGGGGTCCTAT. This sequence joins TRBV4 and TRBJ2-7, with 8 bases identical to TRBD2. The DNA ends 4 residues before the CDR3 does, and the rest of the CDR3 is filled in from the germline J gene. Trimming took 4 bases from V and 1 from J; bases not matched to a gene: 3. The CDR3 covers 14 residues. Germline V gene data show CDR1 as LGHDT and CDR2 as YNNKQL (reference sequence).

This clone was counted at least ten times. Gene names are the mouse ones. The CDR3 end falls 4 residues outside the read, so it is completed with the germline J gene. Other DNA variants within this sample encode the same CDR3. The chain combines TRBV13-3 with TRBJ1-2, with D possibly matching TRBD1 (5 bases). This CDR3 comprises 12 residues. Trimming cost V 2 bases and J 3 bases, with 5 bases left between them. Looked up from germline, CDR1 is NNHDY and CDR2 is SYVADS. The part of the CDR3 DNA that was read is TGTGCCAGCAGTGACAGGGACTCC. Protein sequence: CASSDRDS. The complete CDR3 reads CASSDRDSDYTF.

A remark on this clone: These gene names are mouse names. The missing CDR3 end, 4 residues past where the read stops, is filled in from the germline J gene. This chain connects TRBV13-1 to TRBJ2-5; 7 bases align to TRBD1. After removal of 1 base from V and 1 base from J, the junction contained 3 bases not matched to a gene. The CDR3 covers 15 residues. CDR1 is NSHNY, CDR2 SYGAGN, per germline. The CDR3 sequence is CASSDSGTDQDTQYF. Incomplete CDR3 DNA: TGTGCCAGCAGTGATTCCGGGACAGACCAAGAC.

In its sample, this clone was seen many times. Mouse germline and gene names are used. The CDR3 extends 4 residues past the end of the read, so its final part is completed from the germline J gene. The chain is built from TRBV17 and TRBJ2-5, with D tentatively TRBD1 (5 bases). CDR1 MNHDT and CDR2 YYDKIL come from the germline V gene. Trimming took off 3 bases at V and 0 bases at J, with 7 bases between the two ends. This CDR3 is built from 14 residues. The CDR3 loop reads CASSSRQNQDTQYF. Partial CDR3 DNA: TGTGCTAGCAGTAGCCGACAGAACCAAGAC.

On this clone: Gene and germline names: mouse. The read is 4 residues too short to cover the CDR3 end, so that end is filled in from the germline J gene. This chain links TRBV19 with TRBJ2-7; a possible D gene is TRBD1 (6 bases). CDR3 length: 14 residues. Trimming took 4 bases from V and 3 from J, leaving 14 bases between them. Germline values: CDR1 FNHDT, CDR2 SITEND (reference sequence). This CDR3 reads CASSPPLQGYEQYF. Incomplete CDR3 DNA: TGTGCCAGCAGTCCTCCCCTACAGGGCTAT. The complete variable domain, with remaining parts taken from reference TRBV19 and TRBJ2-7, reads GGIITQTPKFLIGQEGQKLTLKCQQNFNHDTMYWYRQDSGKGLRLIYYSITENDLQKGDLSEGYDASREKKSSFSLTVTSAQKNEMAVFLCASSPPLQGYEQYFGPGTRLTVL.

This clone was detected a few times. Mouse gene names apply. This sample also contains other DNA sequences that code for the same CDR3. The part of the CDR3 DNA that was read is TGTGCCAGCAGCGGGGGACAGGGCTATGCT. The encoded protein is CASSGGQGYA. The whole CDR3 protein is CASSGGQGYAEQFF. The V call is TRBV13-1, the J call TRBJ2-1; 9 bases match TRBD1. The read comes to an end 4 residues before the CDR3 does, leaving the germline J gene to fill in the end. The CDR3 is 14 residues long. CDR1 and CDR2 (germline): NSHNY, SYGAGN. Unmatched junction bases numbered 3, after V lost 5 bases and J lost 3 bases.